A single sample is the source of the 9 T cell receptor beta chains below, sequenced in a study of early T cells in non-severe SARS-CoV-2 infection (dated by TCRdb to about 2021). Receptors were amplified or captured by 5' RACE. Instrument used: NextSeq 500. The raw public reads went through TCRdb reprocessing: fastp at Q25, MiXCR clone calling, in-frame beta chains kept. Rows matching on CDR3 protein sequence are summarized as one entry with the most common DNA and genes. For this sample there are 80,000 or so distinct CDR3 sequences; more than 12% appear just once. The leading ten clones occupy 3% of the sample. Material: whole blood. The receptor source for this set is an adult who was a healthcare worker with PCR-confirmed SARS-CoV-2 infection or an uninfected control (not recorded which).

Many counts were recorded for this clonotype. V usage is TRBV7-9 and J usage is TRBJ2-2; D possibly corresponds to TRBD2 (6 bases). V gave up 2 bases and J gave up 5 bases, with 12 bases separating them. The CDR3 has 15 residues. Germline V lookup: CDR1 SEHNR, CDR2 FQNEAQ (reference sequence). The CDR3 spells CASSLSGSRTGELFF. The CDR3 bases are TGTGCCAGCAGCTTATCCGGGAGTCGAACCGGGGAGCTGTTTTTT.

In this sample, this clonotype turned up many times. The CDR3 nucleotides are TGTGCCAGCAGTTCGCCGGACAGGGGTTTCACCGGGGAGCTGTTTTTT. Translated: CASSSPDRGFTGELFF. The gene calls are TRBV7-6 and TRBJ2-2; the match to TRBD1 covers 9 bases. Germline loops: CDR1 SGHVS, CDR2 FNYEAQ. The CDR3 covers 16 residues. The V gene end was trimmed by 6 bases and the J gene end by 4 bases; junction bases not matched to a gene: 9.

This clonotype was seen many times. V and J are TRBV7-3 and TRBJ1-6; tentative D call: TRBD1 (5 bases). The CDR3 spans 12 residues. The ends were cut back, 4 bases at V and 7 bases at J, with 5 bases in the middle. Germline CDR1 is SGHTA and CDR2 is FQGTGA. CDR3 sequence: CASSSGNSPLHF. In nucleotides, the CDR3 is TGTGCCAGCAGCTCAGGGAATTCACCCCTCCACTTT. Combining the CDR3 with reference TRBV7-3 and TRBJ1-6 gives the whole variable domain GAGVSQTPSNKVTEKGKYVELRCDPISGHTALYWYRQSLGQGPEFLIYFQGTGAADDSGLPNDRFFAVRPEGSVSTLKIQRTERGDSAVYLCASSSGNSPLHFGNGTRLTVT.

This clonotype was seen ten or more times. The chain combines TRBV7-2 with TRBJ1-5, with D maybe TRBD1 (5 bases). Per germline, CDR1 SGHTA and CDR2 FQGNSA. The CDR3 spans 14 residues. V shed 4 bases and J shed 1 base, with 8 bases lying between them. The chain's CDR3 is CASSWGESNQPQHF. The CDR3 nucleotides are TGTGCCAGCAGCTGGGGGGAGAGCAATCAGCCCCAGCATTTT.

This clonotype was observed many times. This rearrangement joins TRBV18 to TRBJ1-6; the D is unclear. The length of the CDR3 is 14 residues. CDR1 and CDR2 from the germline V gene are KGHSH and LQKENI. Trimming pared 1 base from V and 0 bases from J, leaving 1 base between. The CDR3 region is CASSPRSYNSPLHF. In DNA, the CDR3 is TGTGCCAGCTCACCACGCTCCTATAATTCACCCCTCCACTTT.

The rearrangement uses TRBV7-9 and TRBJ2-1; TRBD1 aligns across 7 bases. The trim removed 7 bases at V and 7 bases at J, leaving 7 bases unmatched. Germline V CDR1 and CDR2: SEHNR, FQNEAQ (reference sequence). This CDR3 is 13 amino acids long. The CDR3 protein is CASNSGTENEQFF. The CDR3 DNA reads TGTGCCAGCAACTCCGGGACAGAAAATGAGCAGTTCTTC.

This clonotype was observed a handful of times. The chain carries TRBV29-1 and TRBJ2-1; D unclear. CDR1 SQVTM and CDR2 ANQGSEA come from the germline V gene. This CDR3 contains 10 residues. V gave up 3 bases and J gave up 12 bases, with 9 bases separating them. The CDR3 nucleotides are TGCAGCGTTGATTTAGAAGGGCAGTTCTTC. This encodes CSVDLEGQFF.

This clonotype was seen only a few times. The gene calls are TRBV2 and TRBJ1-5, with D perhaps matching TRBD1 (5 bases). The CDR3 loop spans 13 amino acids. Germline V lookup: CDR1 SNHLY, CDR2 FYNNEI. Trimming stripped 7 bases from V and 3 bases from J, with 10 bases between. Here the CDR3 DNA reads TGTGCCAGCACGGGGCAGTTCAATCAGCCCCAGCATTTT. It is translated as CASTGQFNQPQHF. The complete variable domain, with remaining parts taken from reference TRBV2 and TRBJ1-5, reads EPEVTQTPSHQVTQMGQEVILRCVPISNHLYFYWYRQILGQKVEFLVSFYNNEISEKSEIFDDQFSVERPDGSNFTLKIRSTKLEDSAMYFCASTGQFNQPQHFGDGTRLSIL.

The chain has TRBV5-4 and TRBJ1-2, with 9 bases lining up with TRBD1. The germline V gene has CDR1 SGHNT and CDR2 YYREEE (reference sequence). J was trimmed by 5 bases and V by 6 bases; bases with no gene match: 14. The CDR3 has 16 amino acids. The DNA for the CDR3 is TGTGCCAGCACCCGTATGGGACAGGGAATACGGTATGGCTACACCTTC. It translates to CASTRMGQGIRYGYTF.